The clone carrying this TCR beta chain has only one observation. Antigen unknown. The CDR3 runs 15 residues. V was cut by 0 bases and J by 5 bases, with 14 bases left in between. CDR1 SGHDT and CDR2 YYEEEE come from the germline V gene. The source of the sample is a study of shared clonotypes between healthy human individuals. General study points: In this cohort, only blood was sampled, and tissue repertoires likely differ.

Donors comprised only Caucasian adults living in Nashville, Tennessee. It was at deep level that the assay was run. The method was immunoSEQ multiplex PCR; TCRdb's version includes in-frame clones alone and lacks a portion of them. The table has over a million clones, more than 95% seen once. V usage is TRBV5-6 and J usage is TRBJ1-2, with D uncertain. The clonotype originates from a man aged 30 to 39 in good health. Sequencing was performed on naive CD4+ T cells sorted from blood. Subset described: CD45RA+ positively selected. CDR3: CASSLGTALTYGYTF. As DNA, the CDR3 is TGTGCCAGCAGCTTGGGAACAGCCCTAACGTATGGCTACACCTTC.